The clone carrying this T cell receptor (beta chain) was found a few times. What it binds is not known. The authors ran the immunoSEQ assay, v3.0, at survey level. The target of sequencing was about 40,000-50,000 T-cell genomes per sample. Sequenced by immunoSEQ multiplex PCR; TCRdb stores in-frame clones only, minus some. This table holds about 28,000 clones, around 85% found once. Trimming removed 7 bases at V and 7 bases at J, with 13 bases between. Germline CDR1 and CDR2: MGHDK and SYGVNS. CDR3 length: 13 amino acids. This sample was taken from a study of long-term antiretroviral therapy in people with HIV. Study results and limitations: Increased diversity was seen after ART, yet it remained lower than in transplant donor controls.

This receptor was taken from a man aged 40-49 years with HIV. This sample comprised unsorted PBMCs, obtained 3 years after starting antiretroviral therapy. The chain carries TRBV25-1 and TRBJ1-4; D is unresolved. CDR3 protein: CASTPGSTEKLFF. The CDR3, as DNA: TGTGCCAGCACGCCGGGGAGTACTGAAAAACTGTTTTTT.